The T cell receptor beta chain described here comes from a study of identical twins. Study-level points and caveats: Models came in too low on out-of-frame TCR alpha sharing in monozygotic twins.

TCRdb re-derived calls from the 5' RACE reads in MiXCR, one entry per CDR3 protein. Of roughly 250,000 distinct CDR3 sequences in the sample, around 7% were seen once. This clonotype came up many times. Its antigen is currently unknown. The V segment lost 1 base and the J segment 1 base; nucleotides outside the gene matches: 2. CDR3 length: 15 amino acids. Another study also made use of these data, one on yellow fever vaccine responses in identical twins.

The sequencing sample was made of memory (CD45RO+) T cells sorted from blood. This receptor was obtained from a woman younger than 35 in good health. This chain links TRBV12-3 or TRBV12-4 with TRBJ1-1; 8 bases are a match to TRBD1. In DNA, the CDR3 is TGTGCCAGCAGTTTAGACAGGGGGGAGAACACTGAAGCTTTCTTT. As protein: CASSLDRGENTEAFF.